This T cell receptor beta chain derives from a study of control samples from healthy donors and cancer patients. This clone came up once. The CDR3 loop spans 14 amino acids. Germline loops: CDR1 MDHEN, CDR2 SYDVKM. The germline V and J ends were trimmed by 6 bases and 5 bases, with 11 bases remaining between them. Clones were sequenced by immunoSEQ multiplex PCR, and TCRdb holds only the in-frame ones, with some missing. The data show 190,000 or so clones, with 90% to 95% seen just once and over 1.1% held by the top ten. The sample consisted of blood. This TCR was recovered from a man between 18 and 29 years old in good health. The J gene is TRBJ1-6, the V gene TRBV28; D is unclear. As DNA, the CDR3 is TGTGCCAGCAGCCGACGGCGGGATAATTCACCCCTCCACTTT. Protein: CASSRRRDNSPLHF.